This T cell receptor (beta chain) is from a study of blood T cell repertoires in COVID-19 (TCRdb year 2020). For the wider study: Samples covering the acute and convalescent phases of COVID-19 were provided by collaborators in the United States, Italy and Spain. The prospective study material was composed of cDNA or gDNA derived from T cells, B-cell-depleted T cells, or PBMCs. The dataset comprised deeply sampled blood TCRbeta repertoires from subjects exposed to, actively infected with, or recovered from COVID-19. A freely available public database, intended as a resource for researchers studying the immune response to SARS-CoV-2, is where the repertoires were released. Samples came from the ongoing ImmuneRACE study (first 160 participants) plus 1,254 subjects from 6 global collaborators. The sample metadata nearly always contained a de-identified subject ID, COVID-19 status, age in years and sex. Where available, HLA class I and class II types were obtained from metadata supplied by the sample provider rather than from assay-based typing. The study at large found these results: Clinical and demographic metadata were provided uncurated, with the amount varying by source and participant.

Points on this clone: Its recognized antigen is unknown. No much larger clone is present one base from it, and per-base qualities are unavailable.

Collaborating institutions collected whole blood in K2EDTA tubes following their own protocols. For TCRbeta analysis, collaborator samples were shipped as frozen whole blood, as isolated PBMCs, or as DNA extracted from either sample type. V is trimmed back by 5 bases and J by 2 bases, and the junction contains 3 bases that no gene match accounts for. Spanning cysteine to phenylalanine, the CDR3 consists of 15 amino acids. The retained sequence is limited to the CDR3, 45 bases, with the frame set at the first base. The germline V gene yields MNHEY for CDR1 and SVGAGI for CDR2. The immunoSEQ Assay, a bias-controlled multiplex PCR, was used to amplify TCRbeta CDR3 regions from genomic DNA. The published analysis was carried out like this. The number of nucleated cells in each sample was estimated by amplification of reference gene primers within the assay. To quantify the absolute abundance of each unique TCRbeta CDR3 rearrangement, sequence reads were collapsed and filtered. For each sample, productive Simpson clonality was calculated as the square root of Simpson's diversity index over productive rearrangements. The table comes from immuneACCESS by way of TCRdb, which keeps in-frame sequences with V and J called. Part of the clones is missing from these tables; in studies checked, under half for an unresolved V gene and the rest for unknown reasons. D and trimming come from the DNA, and the V and J calls and clone size come from that table. For this sample the table gives some 41,000 clones, of which around 93% were detected only once. Jointly, the top ten make up around 16% of the sample.

The sample consisted of peripheral blood. The clonotype originates from a woman in her 30s in a cohort sampled during active COVID-19. The sequence is built from TRBV6-5 and TRBJ2-5, and 12 junctional nucleotides match TRBD2. Here is the DNA: TGTGCCAGCAGTCCGCTAGCGGGGGGGCAAGAGACCCAGTACTTC. This is translated as CASSPLAGGQETQYF.